The 13 T cell receptor beta chains presented below share a single source sample, sequenced in a study of T cells in Graves' hyperthyroidism and ophthalmopathy. The TCR beta CDR3 regions underwent amplification using RNA transcripts as the source. Primed by the HTBI set, a first-round RT-PCR was run on the TCR CDR3. TCRdb passed the multiplex PCR reads through MiXCR, listing each CDR3 protein once. In the table there are hundreds of thousands of distinct CDR3 sequences, 24% of which are singletons. Sequencing was performed on blood. The source of these receptors is a woman aged 40-49 years with Graves' ophthalmopathy.

This clonotype occurred once. The chain is built from TRBV20-1 and TRBJ1-5, with a tentative D call TRBD1 (6 bases). Trimming shortened V by 0 bases and J by 3 bases, and 12 bases separated the two germline ends. The CDR3 loop spans 15 amino acids. Germline lookup yields CDR1 DFQATT and CDR2 SNEGSKA (reference sequence). The CDR3 coding sequence is TGCAGTGCTAGAGATGGGGGGCGATTCAATCAGCCCCAGCATTTT. Protein: CSARDGGRFNQPQHF.

The rearrangement links TRBV6-1 to TRBJ1-5; 7 nucleotides align to TRBD1. CDR1 is MNHNS, CDR2 SASEGT, per germline. J was trimmed by 7 bases and V by 6 bases; bases with no gene match: 6. The CDR3 sequence is 13 residues long. CDR3 DNA sequence: TGTGCCAGCAGCTCGACAGGGCAACAGCCCCAGCATTTT. It specifies CASSSTGQQPQHF.

This clonotype was observed at least ten times. The chain has TRBV12-3 or TRBV12-4 and TRBJ2-7; TRBD1 aligns across 7 bases. V trimming: 5 bases; J trimming: 3 bases; junction bases outside the gene matches: 13. CDR3 size: 16 residues. The CDR3 bases are TGTGCCAGCAGTCGGGGCTCCGGGACAGCTTACTACGAGCAGTACTTC. Protein: CASSRGSGTAYYEQYF.

This clonotype was seen at least ten times. V and J are TRBV7-8 and TRBJ2-7; the D is unclear. Deletions cut 2 bases from V and 3 bases from J, with 14 bases between. Germline V CDR1 and CDR2: SGHVS, FQNEAQ. The CDR3 contains 15 residues. Here the CDR3 DNA reads TGTGCCAGCAGCTTATGGTTCGGGTCAGACTACGAGCAGTACTTC. Translating it yields CASSLWFGSDYEQYF.

In this sample, this clonotype turned up many times. J is TRBJ2-5 and V is TRBV27; D may be TRBD2 (5 bases). Germline values: CDR1 MNHEY, CDR2 SMNVEV (reference sequence). The V end was cut by 2 bases, the J end by 2 bases, with 9 bases between. This CDR3 has 14 amino acids. The CDR3, as DNA: TGTGCCAGCAGTTTACCCGGGAATCAAGAGACCCAGTACTTC. Its protein product is CASSLPGNQETQYF.

This clonotype was found many times. The rearrangement links TRBV2 to TRBJ1-5; 9 bases map to TRBD1. Germline-derived CDR1 and CDR2 are SNHLY and FYNNEI. The length of the CDR3 is 15 residues. V trimming: 7 bases; J trimming: 3 bases; junction bases outside the gene matches: 7. CDR3 amino acids: CASTPTGGPNQPQHF. The CDR3 DNA sequence: TGTGCCAGCACCCCGACAGGGGGTCCCAATCAGCCCCAGCATTTT.

This clonotype has a count of ten or more. The chain joins TRBV6-1 to TRBJ2-7; 10 positions agree with TRBD2. V lost 2 bases to trimming and J lost 7 bases; unmatched junction nucleotides: 5. This CDR3 has 14 residues. The germline CDR1 and CDR2 sequences are MNHNS and SASEGT. CDR3 coding DNA: TGTGCCAGCAGTGAAAGAAGCGGGAGGGGGGAGCAGTACTTC. It translates to CASSERSGRGEQYF.

The rearrangement links TRBV6-5 to TRBJ1-2, with D uncertain. CDR1 and CDR2 (germline): MNHEY, SVGAGI. The CDR3 is 12 amino acids. Trimming took 3 bases from V and 8 from J, leaving 10 bases between them. In DNA, the CDR3 is TGTGCCAGCAGTTATGAGGTTGGCGGCTACACCTTC. It encodes CASSYEVGGYTF.

This clonotype was picked up a small number of times. This chain links TRBV6-1 with TRBJ2-2, with 8 bases identical to TRBD2. The V gene end was trimmed by 8 bases and the J gene end by 0 bases; junction bases not matched to a gene: 5. Germline V lookup: CDR1 MNHNS, CDR2 SASEGT. The CDR3 sequence is 15 residues long. CDR3 residues: CASQLAGANTGELFF. The CDR3 region has the DNA TGTGCCAGCCAGCTAGCGGGTGCGAACACCGGGGAGCTGTTTTTT.

This clonotype was observed many times. The chain links TRBV25-1 to TRBJ2-7; possible D gene TRBD1, 6 bases. Trimming pared 5 bases from V and 0 bases from J, leaving 17 bases between. CDR1 MGHDK and CDR2 SYGVNS come from the germline V gene. CDR3 size: 16 residues. The CDR3 region has the DNA TGTGCCAGCAGTCCACGCCTCACAGGGATCTCCTACGAGCAGTACTTC. Residues: CASSPRLTGISYEQYF.

This rearrangement joins TRBV27 to TRBJ1-2; 11 bases are shared with TRBD1. CDR1 and CDR2 from the germline V gene are MNHEY and SMNVEV (reference sequence). The CDR3 has 15 amino acids. V trimming: 4 bases; J trimming: 8 bases; junction bases outside the gene matches: 9. CDR3: CASSYAGQGAPGYTF. CDR3 sequence (DNA): TGTGCCAGCAGTTACGCAGGACAGGGGGCGCCGGGCTACACCTTC.

Regarding this clonotype: A junction boundary mismatches the germline segment, possibly from a read error. The chain uses TRBV6-2 or TRBV6-3 and TRBJ2-3; 12 nucleotides match TRBD2. This CDR3 spans 18 amino acids. The germline V gene encodes CDR1 MNHEY and CDR2 SVGEGT. The CDR3 nucleotides read TGTGCCATCAGTTACTCGAGGGTTGAACTAGCGGGAGGAAATACACAGTATTTT. Residues: CAISYSRVELAGGNTQYF.

V and J are TRBV20-1 and TRBJ1-1, with TRBD1 matching over 9 bases. J lost 4 bases, V lost 8 bases, and 5 bases had no gene match. This CDR3 spans 12 amino acids. Germline V gene data show CDR1 as DFQATT and CDR2 as SNEGSKA (reference sequence). In nucleotides, the CDR3 is TGCAGTCGGGACAGGGTTGGCACTGAAGCTTTCTTT. It translates to CSRDRVGTEAFF.